This T cell receptor beta chain was sequenced for a study of shared clonotypes between healthy human individuals. About the study: Three CD4 naive, three CD4 memory, two CD8 naive and one CD8 memory plate were used per donor. Overall study results and limits: Larger estimated richness was generally recorded for naive subsets relative to memory subsets.

About this clone itself: The antigen remains undetermined.

Only Caucasian adults living in Nashville, Tennessee made up the donor group. Sequenced by immunoSEQ multiplex PCR; TCRdb stores in-frame clones only, minus some. The sample has over 2 million clones, 95% seen once. The CDR3 sequence is 15 residues long. Germline V gene data show CDR1 as LNHDA and CDR2 as SQIVND (reference sequence). Trimming at V came to 5 bases and at J to 5 bases, leaving 9 bases not matched to a gene. Sequenced: naive CD4+ T cells sorted from blood. Noted subset: CD45RA+ positively selected. The chain has TRBV19 and TRBJ2-5, with 9 nucleotides matching TRBD1. This clonotype was sampled from a man aged 18 to 30 in good health. In DNA form, the CDR3 reads TGTGCCAGTAGTCCCCGGGACAGGGAAGGGGAGACCCAGTACTTC. It is translated as CASSPRDREGETQYF.